These 14 T cell receptor beta chains were all obtained from the same sample, sequenced in a study of blood T cells in healthy people across ages. PCR was performed a second time for roughly 7 to 11 cycles using a sample-barcoded 5' primer and a J-beta primer mix. TCRdb re-called the 5' RACE reads through MiXCR, storing one row per CDR3 protein. Of hundreds of thousands of distinct CDR3 sequences detected, about 61% appear once; the ten largest clones hold 25% to 30%. What was sequenced was blood. The receptors shown here come from a man aged 40-49 years in good health.

This rearrangement joins TRBV9 to TRBJ2-5; perhaps TRBD1 as D (5 bases). V gave up 0 bases and J gave up 2 bases, with 8 bases separating them. Looked up from germline, CDR1 is SGDLS and CDR2 is YYNGEE. The CDR3 sequence is 14 residues long. The CDR3, as DNA: TGTGCCAGCAGCGTAGGGGGCCTTCAAGAGACCCAGTACTTC. Its translation is CASSVGGLQETQYF.

V gene TRBV7-2 combines with J gene TRBJ1-2, with TRBD1 matching 10 bases. This CDR3 has 16 residues. J gave up 7 bases and V 5 bases, and 13 bases lay outside the gene matches. Germline loops: CDR1 SGHTA, CDR2 FQGNSA. CDR3 amino acids: CASSPRVLTGGSGYTF. In DNA, the CDR3 is TGTGCCAGCAGCCCTCGAGTTTTGACAGGGGGCTCTGGCTACACCTTC.

The CDR3 sequence: CASRADSSYNSPLHF. The DNA for the CDR3 is TGTGCCAGCAGAGCCGACAGCTCCTATAATTCACCCCTCCACTTT. The chain links TRBV12-3 or TRBV12-4 to TRBJ1-6, with D possibly being TRBD1 (5 bases). V was pared by 6 bases and J by 0 bases, with 9 bases between. The CDR3 loop spans 15 amino acids.

This sequence joins TRBV6-1 and TRBJ2-4; 12 positions match TRBD1. CDR3 length: 15 amino acids. J was trimmed by 13 bases and V by 4 bases; bases with no gene match: 11. The germline V gene encodes CDR1 MNHNS and CDR2 SASEGT. DNA of the CDR3: TGTGCCAGCAGTGGGCCGGGACAGGGGGCTTGGGAGCAGTACTTC. This encodes CASSGPGQGAWEQYF.

The chain carries TRBV5-5 and TRBJ2-3, with TRBD1 identical over 7 bases. Trimming at V came to 4 bases and at J to 0 bases, leaving 5 bases not matched to a gene. Germline values: CDR1 SGHKS, CDR2 YYEKEE (reference sequence). The CDR3 totals 15 residues. CDR3 nucleotides: TGTGCCAGCAGCACCGGGACAGTGAGCACAGATACGCAGTATTTT. This encodes CASSTGTVSTDTQYF.

V gene TRBV6-1 combines with J gene TRBJ2-4, with TRBD2 as a possible D gene (6 bases). The DNA end is a closer match to TRBJ2-5, so the J assignment may be wrong. CDR1 and CDR2 (germline): MNHNS, SASEGT. The CDR3 consists of 13 residues. The CDR3 DNA is TGTGCCAGCAGTCCGGGACTCTTTGGGACCCAGTACTTC. Its translation is CASSPGLFGTQYF.

The V call is TRBV12-3 or TRBV12-4, the J call TRBJ1-1; D gene uncertain. The CDR3 has 12 amino acids. Trimming took 5 bases from V and 4 from J, leaving 8 bases between them. The CDR3 here is CASSLWGTEAFF. The CDR3 nucleotides are TGTGCCAGCAGTCTATGGGGCACTGAAGCTTTCTTT.

The chain couples TRBV29-1 to TRBJ2-1, with 8 bases identical to TRBD2. The V and J ends lost 0 bases and 10 bases, in that order; junction bases with no gene match: 11. Germline lookup yields CDR1 SQVTM and CDR2 ANQGSEA. The CDR3 totals 15 residues. Written as DNA, the CDR3 is TGCAGCGTTGAAGAGCGGGAGGCGGTCCAGAAGGAGCAGTTCTTC. Protein sequence: CSVEEREAVQKEQFF.

J is TRBJ2-4 and V is TRBV7-9; D unresolved. The CDR3 runs to 16 residues. The V gene lost 2 bases and the J gene lost 0 bases, with 11 bases spanning the gap. Germline V gene sequence: CDR1 SEHNR, CDR2 FQNEAQ (reference sequence). DNA for the CDR3: TGTGCCAGCAGCTTAAGTACGGACGAAGCCAAAAACATTCAGTACTTC. Its translation is CASSLSTDEAKNIQYF.

The J gene is TRBJ1-6, the V gene TRBV11-1, with 7 positions matching TRBD1. Trimming cost V 2 bases and J 7 bases; bases outside gene matches: 5. Germline V gene data show CDR1 as SGHAT and CDR2 as FQDESV (reference sequence). The CDR3 loop spans 15 amino acids. The CDR3 here is CASSLWGQKNSPLHF. The DNA for the CDR3 is TGTGCCAGCAGCTTATGGGGACAGAAAAATTCACCCCTCCACTTT.

This sequence joins TRBV11-2 and TRBJ1-1, with 8 bases lining up with TRBD1. The CDR3 sequence is 15 residues long. V was clipped by 6 bases and J by 4 bases; unmatched bases: 10. The germline CDR1 and CDR2 sequences are SGHAT and FQNNGV. CDR3 amino acids: CASSSLSGTGTEAFF. The CDR3 coding sequence is TGTGCCAGCAGTTCACTATCCGGGACAGGCACTGAAGCTTTCTTT.

The V call is TRBV7-9, the J call TRBJ2-1, with TRBD2 matching 8 bases. Losses at the gene ends were 5 bases for V and 8 bases for J; bases not matched to a gene: 8. Germline V gene sequence: CDR1 SEHNR, CDR2 FQNEAQ (reference sequence). CDR3 length: 14 residues. DNA for the CDR3: TGTGCCAGCAGCCCAGCGGGGGTTTTGTATGAGCAGTTCTTC. This gives the protein CASSPAGVLYEQFF.

This chain uses TRBV7-2 with TRBJ1-6; D gene unclear. The V end lost 2 bases, the J end lost 5 bases, and 7 bases lay between the germline ends. The CDR3 is made up of 14 amino acids. Germline loops: CDR1 SGHTA, CDR2 FQGNSA. The CDR3 coding sequence is TGTGCCAGCAGCTTAACGCCAGATAATTCACCCCTCCACTTT. Its translation: CASSLTPDNSPLHF.

This clonotype was picked up a small number of times. This rearrangement joins TRBV20-1 to TRBJ2-7, with TRBD1 identical over 8 bases. The CDR3 spans 13 residues. Germline trimming cut 5 bases from V and 2 bases from J; bases unmatched to any gene: 5. Germline V lookup: CDR1 DFQATT, CDR2 SNEGSKA (reference sequence). The CDR3 nucleotides read TGCAGTGCTGGGGGACAGGTCGCCTACGAGCAGTACTTC. Protein product: CSAGGQVAYEQYF.